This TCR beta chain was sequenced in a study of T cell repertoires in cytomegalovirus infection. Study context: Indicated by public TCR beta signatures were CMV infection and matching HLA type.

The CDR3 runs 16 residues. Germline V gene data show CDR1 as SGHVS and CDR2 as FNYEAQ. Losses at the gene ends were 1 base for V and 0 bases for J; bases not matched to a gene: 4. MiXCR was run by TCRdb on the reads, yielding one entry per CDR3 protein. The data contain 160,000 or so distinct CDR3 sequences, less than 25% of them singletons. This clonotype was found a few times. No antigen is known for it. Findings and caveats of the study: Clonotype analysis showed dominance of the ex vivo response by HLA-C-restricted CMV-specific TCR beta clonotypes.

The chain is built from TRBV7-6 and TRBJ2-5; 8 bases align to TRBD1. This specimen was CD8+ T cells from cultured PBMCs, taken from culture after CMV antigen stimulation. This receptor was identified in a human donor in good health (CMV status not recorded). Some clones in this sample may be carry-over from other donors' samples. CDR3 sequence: CASSLGTGSYQETQYF. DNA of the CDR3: TGTGCCAGCAGCTTAGGGACAGGGTCGTACCAAGAGACCCAGTACTTC.